The rows below give T cell receptor beta chains drawn from one sample of a study of Graves' ophthalmopathy and Graves' hyperthyroidism. TCRdb re-analysed the multiplex PCR reads in MiXCR, keeping a single row per CDR3 protein. The sample carries about 160,000 distinct CDR3 sequences, around 40% recorded once. The sequencing sample was made of peripheral blood. These receptors came from a young man with Graves' ophthalmopathy. CDR3s include the opening cysteine and the closing phenylalanine or tryptophan. Each record gives: V gene, J gene, clone size, D gene, CDR3 protein, CDR3 DNA. D genes are given only for firm matches. Size tells how often a clone was seen (once, few, many) or the class of an expanded clone, and some rows leave it out.

>TRBV5-1|TRBJ2-6|-|TRBD1
CASNGQGASGANVLTF
TGCGCCAGCAACGGACAGGGGGCCTCTGGGGCCAACGTCCTGACTTTC
>TRBV19|TRBJ2-7|many|TRBD2
CASSPGGAEQYF
TGTGCCAGTAGCCCCGGGGGGGCCGAGCAGTACTTC
>TRBV6-5|TRBJ1-1|once|TRBD1
CASRILQGKGTEAFF
TGTGCCAGCAGAATCTTACAGGGGAAGGGCACTGAAGCTTTCTTT
>TRBV18|TRBJ1-1|-|-
CASSPTLNTEAFF
TGTGCCAGCTCACCCACCTTGAACACTGAAGCTTTCTTT
>TRBV28|TRBJ2-7|many|-
CASSFTPKYF
TGTGCCAGCAGTTTCACCCCGAAGTACTTC
>TRBV6-2/TRBV6-3|TRBJ2-7|-|TRBD2
CASSYERGLYEQYF
TGTGCCAGCAGTTACGAGCGGGGGCTCTACGAGCAGTACTTC
>TRBV28|TRBJ2-5|-|-
CASNSMGVVTQYF
TGTGCCAGCAATAGCATGGGGGTTGTGACCCAGTACTTC
>TRBV27|TRBJ2-7|-|TRBD2
CASSLLAGPIEQYF
TGTGCCAGCAGTTTACTAGCGGGACCCATCGAGCAGTACTTC
>TRBV28|TRBJ2-7|few|TRBD2
CASIPSAGVYHEQYF
TGTGCCAGCATCCCTTCGGCGGGAGTATACCACGAGCAGTACTTC
>TRBV6-2/TRBV6-3|TRBJ2-2|once|-
CASSYSLSGLVFGELFF
TGTGCCAGCAGTTACTCCCTCTCAGGGCTGGTTTTCGGGGAGCTGTTTTTT
>TRBV27|TRBJ1-2|-|-
CASSFDGSHGYTF
TGTGCCAGCAGTTTTGATGGTTCCCACGGCTACACCTTC
>TRBV2|TRBJ2-7|many|TRBD1
CASSEYRGGFHEQYF
TGTGCCAGCAGTGAATACAGAGGGGGCTTCCACGAGCAGTACTTC
>TRBV12-3/TRBV12-4|TRBJ2-7|-|-
CASSPRQGRAPYF
TGTGCCAGCAGCCCAAGACAGGGGAGGGCCCCGTACTTC
>TRBV5-1|TRBJ1-5|-|-
CASSLAGISNQPQHF
TGCGCCAGCAGCTTGGCCGGGATAAGCAATCAGCCCCAGCATTTT
>TRBV3-1|TRBJ1-2|many|-
CASSQGLTNGANYGYTF
TGTGCCAGCAGCCAAGGATTGACAAATGGAGCTAACTATGGCTACACCTTC
>TRBV10-3|TRBJ1-1|-|TRBD1
CAIQGQGSAYPEAFF
TGTGCCATCCAAGGACAGGGGTCGGCCTACCCTGAAGCTTTCTTT
>TRBV30|TRBJ1-3|many|-
CAWKSFQAGSTSGNTIYF
TGTGCCTGGAAATCGTTCCAAGCAGGGAGCACCTCTGGAAACACCATATATTTT
>TRBV5-1|TRBJ1-1|many|TRBD1
CASSPRSGTDFMNTEAFF
TGCGCCAGCAGCCCAAGATCGGGGACAGATTTCATGAACACTGAAGCTTTCTTT
>TRBV6-2/TRBV6-3|TRBJ2-7|-|-
CASSYRYSYEQYF
TGTGCCAGCAGTTATCGGTACTCCTACGAGCAGTACTTC
>TRBV28|TRBJ2-4|-|TRBD2
CASRSSGGDIQYF
TGTGCCAGCAGGTCTAGCGGTGGGGACATTCAGTACTTC
>TRBV6-1|TRBJ2-3|-|-
CASRGTGDTDTQYF
TGTGCCAGCAGGGGTACGGGAGACACAGATACGCAGTATTTT
>TRBV27|TRBJ2-2|many|-
CASRDNLGNTGKLFF
TGTGCCAGCAGAGACAATCTGGGGAACACCGGGAAGCTGTTTTTT
>TRBV19|TRBJ1-1|once|-
CASSTRGGNTEAFF
TGTGCCAGTAGTACCAGAGGTGGAAACACTGAAGCTTTCTTT
>TRBV28|TRBJ2-2|many|TRBD2
CASGRPGLAGRAGELFF
TGTGCCAGCGGTCGCCCGGGACTAGCGGGACGGGCCGGGGAGCTGTTTTTT
>TRBV15|TRBJ2-7|-|-
CATSRDRALEQYF
TGTGCCACCAGCAGAGATCGGGCCCTGGAGCAGTACTTC
>TRBV24-1|TRBJ1-5|many|TRBD1
CATSDKTGVNQPRHF
TGTGCCACCAGTGATAAGACAGGGGTTAATCAGCCCCGGCATTTT
>TRBV6-5|TRBJ2-5|few|TRBD1
CASSWYRGAEETQYF
TGTGCCAGCAGTTGGTACAGGGGGGCGGAAGAGACCCAGTACTTC
>TRBV20-1|TRBJ2-5|-|-
CSASRSQETQYF
TGCAGTGCTAGTAGGTCACAAGAGACCCAGTACTTC
>TRBV6-5|TRBJ1-5|-|-
CASSSGLGWNQPQHF
TGTGCCAGCAGTTCCGGTCTGGGGTGGAACCAGCCCCAGCATTTT
>TRBV12-3/TRBV12-4|TRBJ1-2|many|-
CASSSDRDFYGYTF
TGTGCCAGCAGTTCAGACCGGGACTTTTATGGCTACACCTTC
>TRBV11-2|TRBJ1-2|-|TRBD1
CASSLDGRGNYGYTF
TGTGCCAGCAGCTTAGACGGCAGGGGGAACTATGGCTACACCTTC
>TRBV3-1|TRBJ2-7|many|-
CASSQVRTGSSYEQYF
TGTGCCAGCAGCCAAGTCCGCACAGGGAGCTCCTACGAGCAGTACTTC
>TRBV7-6|TRBJ2-7|-|-
CASSLGDWVYEQYF
TGTGCCAGCAGCTTAGGAGACTGGGTCTACGAGCAGTACTTC
>TRBV11-2|TRBJ1-1|many|TRBD1
CASSPQTGGAGTEAFF
TGTGCCAGCAGCCCCCAAACAGGGGGCGCAGGCACTGAAGCTTTCTTT
>TRBV28|TRBJ2-2|-|-
CASSLDPSGELFF
TGTGCCAGCAGTTTAGATCCAAGCGGGGAGCTGTTTTTT
>TRBV15|TRBJ2-5|many|-
CATSRDRQGHQETQYF
TGTGCCACCAGCAGAGATAGGCAGGGCCACCAAGAGACCCAGTACTTC
>TRBV24-1|TRBJ2-5|many|-
CATGQGALETQYF
TGTGCCACCGGCCAGGGAGCGTTAGAGACCCAGTACTTC
>TRBV7-3|TRBJ2-7|-|-
CASSQTVYEQYF
TGTGCCAGCAGCCAGACAGTGTACGAGCAGTACTTC
>TRBV7-2|TRBJ2-5|-|-
CASSHPGHPETQYF
TGTGCCAGCAGCCATCCGGGACATCCGGAGACCCAGTACTTC
>TRBV5-5|TRBJ2-7|many|TRBD1
CASSFGQGNEQYF
TGTGCCAGCAGCTTCGGACAGGGCAACGAGCAGTACTTC
>TRBV2|TRBJ2-2|-|-
CASTKQNTGELFF
TGTGCCAGCACTAAACAGAACACCGGGGAGCTGTTTTTT
>TRBV11-3|TRBJ2-7|-|-
CASSLGPASYEQYF
TGTGCCAGCAGCTTAGGTCCAGCCTCCTACGAGCAGTACTTC
>TRBV28|TRBJ1-2|-|TRBD1
CASSTGAYGYTF
TGTGCCAGCTCGACAGGGGCATATGGCTACACCTTC
>TRBV6-1|TRBJ1-2|-|-
CASRDRKYGYTF
TGTGCCAGCAGGGACAGAAAATATGGCTACACCTTC
>TRBV28|TRBJ1-1|many|-
CASSRGGNTEAFF
TGTGCCAGCAGCCGAGGGGGGAACACTGAAGCTTTCTTT
>TRBV18|TRBJ1-1|many|TRBD1
CASSRGQVGEAFF
TGTGCCAGCTCTCGAGGACAGGTTGGGGAAGCTTTCTTT
>TRBV11-2|TRBJ2-7|many|TRBD2
CASSSLGLAGGLRYEQYF
TGTGCCAGCAGCTCCCTAGGGTTGGCGGGAGGTCTGCGCTACGAGCAGTACTTC
>TRBV7-9|TRBJ1-1|-|-
CASSLQGYEAFF
TGTGCCAGCAGCTTACAAGGTTATGAAGCTTTCTTT
>TRBV28|TRBJ2-7|-|-
CASETTPSYEQYF
TGTGCCAGCGAGACAACCCCCTCCTACGAGCAGTACTTC
>TRBV6-5|TRBJ2-7|few|-
CASSSPHRRSALQYF
TGTGCCAGCAGTTCCCCACATAGGAGAAGCGCCCTGCAGTACTTC
>TRBV12-3/TRBV12-4|TRBJ1-2|few|-
CASITRTGGYTF
TGTGCCAGCATTACGAGAACAGGGGGCTACACCTTC
>TRBV12-3/TRBV12-4|TRBJ1-5|many|TRBD1
CASSALGTGLNQPQHF
TGTGCCAGCAGTGCATTAGGGACAGGCCTCAATCAGCCCCAGCATTTT
>TRBV6-5|TRBJ1-1|many|TRBD1
CASSYGDSKAFF
TGTGCCAGCAGTTACGGGGACAGCAAAGCTTTCTTT